Detailed here is one T cell receptor (beta chain). The source of the sample is a study of blood T cell repertoires in COVID-19. Data came from immunoSEQ multiplex PCR; TCRdb stores just in-frame clones and leaves some out. The sample has about 350,000 clones, approximately 89% seen once. Per the germline V gene, CDR1 is SGHTA and CDR2 is FQGTGA. The CDR3 length is 18 residues. J was trimmed by 2 bases and V by 0 bases; bases with no gene match: 8. This receptor was obtained from a woman between 55 and 75 years old with COVID-19, enrolled during active disease. The rearrangement links TRBV7-3 to TRBJ2-1; TRBD1 agrees at 9 bases. Sequencing input: peripheral blood. The CDR3 nucleotides read TGTGCCAGCAGCTTAACGGGACAGGGTAGGTGGACCTACAATGAGCAGTTCTTC. The encoded protein is CASSLTGQGRWTYNEQFF.